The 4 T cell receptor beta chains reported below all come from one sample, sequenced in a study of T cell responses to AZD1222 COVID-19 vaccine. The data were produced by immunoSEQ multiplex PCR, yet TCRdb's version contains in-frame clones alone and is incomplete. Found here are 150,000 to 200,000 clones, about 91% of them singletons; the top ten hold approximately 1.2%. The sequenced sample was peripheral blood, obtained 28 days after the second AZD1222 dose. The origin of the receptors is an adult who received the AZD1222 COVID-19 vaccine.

CDR3 in DNA: TGTGCCAGCAGTCCCGGGACAGGGGGTTCCAATGAGCAGTTCTTC. This codes for CASSPGTGGSNEQFF. The V and J genes are TRBV27 and TRBJ2-1; 11 nucleotides line up with TRBD1. Losses at the gene ends were 5 bases for V and 6 bases for J; bases not matched to a gene: 6. CDR3 length: 15 amino acids. Germline CDR1 MNHEY, CDR2 SMNVEV (reference sequence).

CDR3 sequence (DNA): TGTGCCAGCAGCCAAGACAGGGACAACTATGGCTACACCTTC. It translates to CASSQDRDNYGYTF. The rearrangement uses TRBV7-8 and TRBJ1-2; 7 nucleotides align to TRBD1. The V segment lost 5 bases and the J segment 2 bases; nucleotides outside the gene matches: 5. The germline gives CDR1 SGHVS, CDR2 FQNEAQ. This CDR3 has 14 residues.

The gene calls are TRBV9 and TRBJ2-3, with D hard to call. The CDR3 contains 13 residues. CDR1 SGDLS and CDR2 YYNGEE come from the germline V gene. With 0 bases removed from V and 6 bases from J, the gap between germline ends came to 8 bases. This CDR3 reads CASSVGASDTQYF. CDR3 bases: TGTGCCAGCAGCGTAGGGGCCTCGGATACGCAGTATTTT.

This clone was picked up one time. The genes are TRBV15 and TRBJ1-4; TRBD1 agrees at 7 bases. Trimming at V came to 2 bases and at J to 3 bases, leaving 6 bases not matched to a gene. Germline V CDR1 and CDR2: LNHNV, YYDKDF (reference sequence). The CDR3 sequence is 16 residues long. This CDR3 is CATSRTRTGANEKLFF. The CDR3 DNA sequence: TGTGCCACCAGCAGAACCAGGACAGGTGCTAATGAAAAACTGTTTTTT.